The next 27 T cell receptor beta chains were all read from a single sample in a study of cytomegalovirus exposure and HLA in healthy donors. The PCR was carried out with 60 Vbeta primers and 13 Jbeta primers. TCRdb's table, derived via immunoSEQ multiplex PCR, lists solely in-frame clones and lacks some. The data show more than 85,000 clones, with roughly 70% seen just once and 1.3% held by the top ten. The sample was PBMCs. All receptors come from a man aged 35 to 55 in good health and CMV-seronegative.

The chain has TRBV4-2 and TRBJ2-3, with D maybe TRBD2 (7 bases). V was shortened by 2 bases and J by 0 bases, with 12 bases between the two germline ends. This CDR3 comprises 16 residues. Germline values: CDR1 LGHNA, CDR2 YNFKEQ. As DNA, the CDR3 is TGTGCCAGCAGCCAATGGCCGGGGGGCAGCACAGATACGCAGTATTTT. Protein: CASSQWPGGSTDTQYF.

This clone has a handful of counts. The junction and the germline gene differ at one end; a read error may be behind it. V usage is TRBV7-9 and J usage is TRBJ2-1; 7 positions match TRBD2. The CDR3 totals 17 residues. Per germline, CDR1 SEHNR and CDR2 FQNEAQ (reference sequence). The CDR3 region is CSSSPPLTGWEGIEQFF. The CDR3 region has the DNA TGTTCCAGCAGCCCCCCCCTGACGGGGTGGGAGGGGATTGAGCAGTTCTTC.

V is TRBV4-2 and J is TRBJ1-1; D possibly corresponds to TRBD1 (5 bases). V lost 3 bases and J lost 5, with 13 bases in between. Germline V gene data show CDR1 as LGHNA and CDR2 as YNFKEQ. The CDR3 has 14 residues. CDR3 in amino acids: CASSQAGYGTEAFF. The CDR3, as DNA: TGTGCCAGCAGCCAGGCAGGGTACGGGACTGAAGCTTTCTTT.

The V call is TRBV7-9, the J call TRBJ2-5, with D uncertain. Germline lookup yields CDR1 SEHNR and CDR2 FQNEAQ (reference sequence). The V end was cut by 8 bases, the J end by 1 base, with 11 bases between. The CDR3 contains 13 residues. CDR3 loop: CASASAVQETQYF. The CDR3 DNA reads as TGTGCCAGCGCCTCGGCGGTCCAAGAGACCCAGTACTTC.

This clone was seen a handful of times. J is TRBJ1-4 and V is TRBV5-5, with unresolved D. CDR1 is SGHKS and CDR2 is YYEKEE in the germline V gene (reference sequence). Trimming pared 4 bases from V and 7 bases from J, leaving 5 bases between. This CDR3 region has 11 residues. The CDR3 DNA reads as TGTGCCAGCAGCACGGGTGAAAAACTGTTTTTT. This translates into CASSTGEKLFF.

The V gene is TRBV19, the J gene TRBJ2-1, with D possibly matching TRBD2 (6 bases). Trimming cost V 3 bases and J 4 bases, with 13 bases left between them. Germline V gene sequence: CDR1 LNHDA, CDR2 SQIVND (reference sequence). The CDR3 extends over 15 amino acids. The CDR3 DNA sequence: TGTGCCAGTAGTATTACTGGGGACTTATACAATGAGCAGTTCTTC. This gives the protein CASSITGDLYNEQFF.

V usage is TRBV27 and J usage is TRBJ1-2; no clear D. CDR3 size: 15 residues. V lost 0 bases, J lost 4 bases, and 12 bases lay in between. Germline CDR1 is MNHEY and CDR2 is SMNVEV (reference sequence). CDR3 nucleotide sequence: TGTGCCAGCAGTTTATCGGCCGAAAGATTCTATGGCTACACCTTC. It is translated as CASSLSAERFYGYTF.

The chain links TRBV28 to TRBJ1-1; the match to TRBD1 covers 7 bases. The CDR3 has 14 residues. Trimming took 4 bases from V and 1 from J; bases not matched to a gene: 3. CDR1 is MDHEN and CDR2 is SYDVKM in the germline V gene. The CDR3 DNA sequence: TGTGCCAGCAGTTGGGGACAGCCGAACACTGAAGCTTTCTTT. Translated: CASSWGQPNTEAFF.

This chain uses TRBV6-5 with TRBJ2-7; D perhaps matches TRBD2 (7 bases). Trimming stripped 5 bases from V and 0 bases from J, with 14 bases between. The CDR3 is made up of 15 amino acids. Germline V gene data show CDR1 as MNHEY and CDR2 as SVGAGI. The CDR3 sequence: CASSARGGNSYEQYF. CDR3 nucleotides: TGTGCCAGCAGTGCGAGGGGGGGGAACTCCTACGAGCAGTACTTC.

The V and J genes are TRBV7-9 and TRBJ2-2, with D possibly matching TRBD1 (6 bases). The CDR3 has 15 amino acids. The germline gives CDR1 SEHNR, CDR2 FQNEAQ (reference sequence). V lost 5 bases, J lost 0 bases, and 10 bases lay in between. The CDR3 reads CASSPQGSNTGELFF. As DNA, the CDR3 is TGTGCCAGCAGCCCACAGGGCTCGAACACCGGGGAGCTGTTTTTT.

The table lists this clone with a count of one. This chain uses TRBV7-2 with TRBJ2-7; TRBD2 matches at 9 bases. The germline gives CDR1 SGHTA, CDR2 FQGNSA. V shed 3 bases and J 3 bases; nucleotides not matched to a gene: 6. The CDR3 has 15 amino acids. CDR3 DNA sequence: TGTGCCAGCAGCTTCCCGGGCGGGAGGGTCTACGAGCAGTACTTC. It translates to CASSFPGGRVYEQYF.

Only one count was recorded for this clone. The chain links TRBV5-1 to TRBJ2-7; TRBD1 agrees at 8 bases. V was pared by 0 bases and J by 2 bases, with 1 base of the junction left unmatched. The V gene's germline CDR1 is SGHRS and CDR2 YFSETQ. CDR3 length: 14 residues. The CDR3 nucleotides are TGCGCCAGCAGCTTGGGGACAGGGCCCTACGAGCAGTACTTC. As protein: CASSLGTGPYEQYF.

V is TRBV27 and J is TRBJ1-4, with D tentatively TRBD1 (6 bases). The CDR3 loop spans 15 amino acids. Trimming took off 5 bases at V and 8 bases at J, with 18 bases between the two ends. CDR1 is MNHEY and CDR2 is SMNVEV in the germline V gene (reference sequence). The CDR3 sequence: CASSARTVGEEKLFF. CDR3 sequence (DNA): TGTGCCAGCAGTGCCCGGACAGTCGGGGAGGAAAAACTGTTTTTT.

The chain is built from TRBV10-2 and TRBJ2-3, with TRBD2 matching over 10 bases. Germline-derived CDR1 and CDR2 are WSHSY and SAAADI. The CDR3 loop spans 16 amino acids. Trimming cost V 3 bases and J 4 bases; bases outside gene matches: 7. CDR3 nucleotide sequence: TGCGCCAGCAGTGACTCTAGCGGGAGAGCCCCAGATACGCAGTATTTT. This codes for CASSDSSGRAPDTQYF.

The CDR3: CASGTGGWETQYF. The DNA of the CDR3 is TGTGCCAGTGGAACAGGGGGCTGGGAGACCCAGTACTTC. The chain uses TRBV19 and TRBJ2-5, with 9 bases that match TRBD1. Germline CDR1 LNHDA, CDR2 SQIVND (reference sequence). Trimming took 8 bases from V and 5 from J; bases not matched to a gene: 6. The CDR3 contains 13 residues.

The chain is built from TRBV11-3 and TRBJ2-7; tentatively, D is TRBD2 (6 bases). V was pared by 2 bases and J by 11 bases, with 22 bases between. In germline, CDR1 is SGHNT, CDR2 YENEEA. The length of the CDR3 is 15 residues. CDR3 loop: CASSLFSGEDQREYF. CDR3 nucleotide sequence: TGTGCCAGCAGCTTATTCAGTGGAGAGGACCAGCGGGAGTACTTC.

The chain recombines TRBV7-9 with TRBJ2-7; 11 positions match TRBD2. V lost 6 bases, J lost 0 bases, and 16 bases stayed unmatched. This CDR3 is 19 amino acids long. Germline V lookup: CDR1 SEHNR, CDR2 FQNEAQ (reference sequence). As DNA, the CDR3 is TGTGCCAGCAGTCCGACCGGGACTAGCGGTCCTTATCACTCCTACGAGCAGTACTTC. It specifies CASSPTGTSGPYHSYEQYF.

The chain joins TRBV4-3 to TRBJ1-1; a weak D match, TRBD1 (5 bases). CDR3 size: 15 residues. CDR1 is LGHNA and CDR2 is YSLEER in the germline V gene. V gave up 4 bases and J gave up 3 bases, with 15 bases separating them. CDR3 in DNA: TGCGCCAGCAGCCTAAAACAGGCCATGGACACTGAAGCTTTCTTT. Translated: CASSLKQAMDTEAFF.

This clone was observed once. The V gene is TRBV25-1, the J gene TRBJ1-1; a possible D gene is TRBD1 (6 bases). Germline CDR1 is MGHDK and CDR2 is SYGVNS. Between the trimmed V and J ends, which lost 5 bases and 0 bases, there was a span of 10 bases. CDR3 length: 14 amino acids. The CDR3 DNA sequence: TGTGCCAGCAGTAGACAGGAGTTGAACACTGAAGCTTTCTTT. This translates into CASSRQELNTEAFF.

This CDR3 is CASSPWGLAYGYTF. The CDR3 bases are TGTGCCAGCAGCCCGTGGGGCTTGGCCTATGGCTACACCTTC. The J gene is TRBJ1-2, the V gene TRBV7-9, with D maybe TRBD1 (5 bases). Germline V CDR1 and CDR2: SEHNR, FQNEAQ (reference sequence). This CDR3 is built from 14 residues. The ends were cut back, 5 bases at V and 4 bases at J, with 14 bases in the middle.

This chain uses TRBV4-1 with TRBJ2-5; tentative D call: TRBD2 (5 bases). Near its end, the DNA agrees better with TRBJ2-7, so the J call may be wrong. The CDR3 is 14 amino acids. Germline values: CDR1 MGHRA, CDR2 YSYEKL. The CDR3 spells CASSPLGSRVEQYF. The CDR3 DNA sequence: TGCGCCAGCAGCCCCCTGGGGAGTCGAGTCGAGCAGTACTTC.

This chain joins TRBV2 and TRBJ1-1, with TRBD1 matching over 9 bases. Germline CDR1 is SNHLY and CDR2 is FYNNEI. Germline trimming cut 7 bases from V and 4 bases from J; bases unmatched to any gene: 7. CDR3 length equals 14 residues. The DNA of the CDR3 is TGTGCCAGCAAGACAAGGGACAGGGCCACTGAAGCTTTCTTT. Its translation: CASKTRDRATEAFF.

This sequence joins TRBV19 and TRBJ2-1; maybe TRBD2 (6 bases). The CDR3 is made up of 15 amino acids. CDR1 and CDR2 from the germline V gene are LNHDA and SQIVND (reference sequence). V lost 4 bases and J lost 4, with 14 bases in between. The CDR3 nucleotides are TGTGCCAGTAGTAACAGGTGGGGGGTTTACAATGAGCAGTTCTTC. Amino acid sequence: CASSNRWGVYNEQFF. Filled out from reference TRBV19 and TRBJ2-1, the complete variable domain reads DGGITQSPKYLFRKEGQNVTLSCEQNLNHDAMYWYRQDPGQGLRLIYYSQIVNDFQKGDIAEGYSVSREKKESFPLTVTSAQKNPTAFYLCASSNRWGVYNEQFFGPGTRLTVL.

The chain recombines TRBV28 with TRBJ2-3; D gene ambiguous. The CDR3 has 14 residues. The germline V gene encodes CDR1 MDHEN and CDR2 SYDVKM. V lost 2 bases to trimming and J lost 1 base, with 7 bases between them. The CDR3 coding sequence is TGTGCCAGCAGTTTACAGCTAGGCACAGATACGCAGTATTTT. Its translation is CASSLQLGTDTQYF.

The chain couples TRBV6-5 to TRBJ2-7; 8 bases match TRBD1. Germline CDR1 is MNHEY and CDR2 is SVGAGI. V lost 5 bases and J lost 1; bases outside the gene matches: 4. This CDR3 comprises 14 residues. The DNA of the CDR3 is TGTGCCAGCAGTACAGGGGGTGAGTCCTACGAGCAGTACTTC. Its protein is CASSTGGESYEQYF.

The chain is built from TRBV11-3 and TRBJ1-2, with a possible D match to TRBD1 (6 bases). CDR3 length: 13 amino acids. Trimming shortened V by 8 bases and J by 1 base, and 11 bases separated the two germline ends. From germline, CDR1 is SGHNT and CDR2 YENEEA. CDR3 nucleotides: TGTGCCAGCGGCCCAGGGGATAACTATGGCTACACCTTC. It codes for CASGPGDNYGYTF.

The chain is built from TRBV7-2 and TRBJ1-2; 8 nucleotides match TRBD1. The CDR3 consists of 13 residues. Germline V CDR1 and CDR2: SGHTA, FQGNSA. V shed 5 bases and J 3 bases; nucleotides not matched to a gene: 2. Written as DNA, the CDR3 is TGTGCCAGCAGCCTACAGGGGGACTATGGCTACACCTTC. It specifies CASSLQGDYGYTF.